This passage covers 8 T cell receptor beta chains from one sample sequenced in a study of T cell responses to AZD1222 COVID-19 vaccine. Here immunoSEQ multiplex PCR was the method, and the copy in TCRdb shows in-frame clones only, minus some. Of some 100,000 clones detected, about 90% appear once; the ten largest clones hold approximately 5.2%. The input for sequencing was peripheral blood, taken on day 0 of AZD1222 vaccination. The receptors were gathered from an adult in good health.

The chain couples TRBV10-3 to TRBJ1-1; D remains ambiguous. V lost 0 bases, J lost 1 base, and 12 bases lay in between. The germline gives CDR1 ENHRY, CDR2 SYGVKD. This CDR3 contains 16 residues. CDR3 sequence reads: CAISESLVTANTEAFF. For the CDR3, the DNA is TGTGCCATCAGTGAGTCGTTGGTCACAGCGAACACTGAAGCTTTCTTT.

The rearrangement links TRBV2 to TRBJ2-3; D gene uncertain. V was cut by 5 bases and J by 5 bases, with 5 bases left in between. The CDR3 runs 11 residues. Germline V gives CDR1 SNHLY, CDR2 FYNNEI. CDR3 sequence (DNA): TGTGCCAGCAGTCAGTTAGATACGCAGTATTTT. Translation: CASSQLDTQYF. Combining the CDR3 with reference TRBV2 and TRBJ2-3 gives the whole variable domain EPEVTQTPSHQVTQMGQEVILRCVPISNHLYFYWYRQILGQKVEFLVSFYNNEISEKSEIFDDQFSVERPDGSNFTLKIRSTKLEDSAMYFCASSQLDTQYFGPGTRLTVL.

V usage is TRBV19 and J usage is TRBJ2-3; possibly TRBD2 for D (6 bases). CDR3 size: 13 residues. Trimming removed 6 bases from V and 1 base from J, with 8 bases in between. CDR1 and CDR2 from the germline V gene are LNHDA and SQIVND (reference sequence). This CDR3 is CASSTGGTDTQYF. As DNA, the CDR3 is TGTGCCAGTAGCACGGGGGGCACAGATACGCAGTATTTT.

This clone occurred a few times. The chain is built from TRBV10-2 and TRBJ2-2; 12 positions agree with TRBD2. Germline assignment: CDR1 WSHSY and CDR2 SAAADI. The CDR3 length is 14 residues. J lost 5 bases, V lost 7 bases, and 2 bases had no gene match. The CDR3 reads CASKTSGGTGELFF. The CDR3 region has the DNA TGCGCCAGCAAAACTAGCGGGGGGACCGGGGAGCTGTTTTTT.

This clone is a singleton in its sample. The J gene is TRBJ2-5, the V gene TRBV6-2 or TRBV6-3, with 11 bases matching TRBD2. Germline CDR1 reads MNHEY; CDR2 reads SVGEGT. Trimming took 0 bases from V and 6 from J; bases not matched to a gene: 6. The length of the CDR3 is 16 residues. CDR3 DNA sequence: TGTGCCAGCAGTTACTCGACTAGCGGGATTTGGAAGACCCAGTACTTC. This sequence encodes CASSYSTSGIWKTQYF.

The chain uses TRBV28 and TRBJ1-1, with a possible D match to TRBD1 (6 bases). Germline lookup yields CDR1 MDHEN and CDR2 SYDVKM. The CDR3 consists of 14 residues. Trimming stripped 5 bases from V and 8 bases from J, with 18 bases between. CDR3 region: CASSPIGGREEAFF. The CDR3 nucleotides are TGTGCCAGCAGTCCTATTGGGGGGCGGGAAGAAGCTTTCTTT.

This clone has just one count. CDR3 sequence: CASSLGSNQPQHF. The CDR3 nucleotides read TGCGCCAGCAGCTTGGGTAGCAATCAGCCCCAGCATTTT. The rearrangement joins TRBV5-1 to TRBJ1-5; D is uncertain. The CDR3 is 13 residues long. V was trimmed by 0 bases and J by 0 bases, leaving 1 base between them. The germline V gene encodes CDR1 SGHRS and CDR2 YFSETQ.

This clone was recorded only once. The J gene is TRBJ2-3, the V gene TRBV7-2; 13 positions agree with TRBD2. Germline-derived CDR1 and CDR2 are SGHTA and FQGNSA. The length of the CDR3 is 16 residues. Trimming removed 5 bases from V and 3 bases from J; junction bases left unmatched: 5. CDR3 protein: CASSEGLAGLTDTQYF. The CDR3 nucleotides read TGTGCCAGCAGCGAGGGACTAGCGGGACTTACAGATACGCAGTATTTT.